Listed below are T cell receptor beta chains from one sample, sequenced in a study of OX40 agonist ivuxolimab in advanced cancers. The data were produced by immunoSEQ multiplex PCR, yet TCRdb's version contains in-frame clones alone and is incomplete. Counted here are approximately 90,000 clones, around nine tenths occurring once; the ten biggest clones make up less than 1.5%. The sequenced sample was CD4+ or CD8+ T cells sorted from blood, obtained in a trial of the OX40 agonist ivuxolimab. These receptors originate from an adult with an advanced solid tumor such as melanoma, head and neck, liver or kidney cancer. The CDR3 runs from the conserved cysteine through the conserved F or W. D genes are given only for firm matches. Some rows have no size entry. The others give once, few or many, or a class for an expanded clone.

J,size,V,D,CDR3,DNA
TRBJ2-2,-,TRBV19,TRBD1,CASRTGTANTGELFF,TGTGCCAGTAGAACCGGGACAGCGAACACCGGGGAGCTGTTTTTT
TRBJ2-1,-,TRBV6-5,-,CASSYSNSYNEQFF,TGTGCCAGCAGTTACTCAAATTCATACAATGAGCAGTTCTTC
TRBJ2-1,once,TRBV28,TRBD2,CASSFSGSGRARNNEQFF,TGTGCCAGCAGTTTTTCGGGTAGCGGGAGGGCCCGTAACAATGAGCAGTTCTTC
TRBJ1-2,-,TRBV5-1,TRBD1,CASSQRTGGIDYGYTF,TGCGCCAGCAGCCAAAGGACAGGGGGAATCGACTATGGCTACACCTTC
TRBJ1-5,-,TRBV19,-,CASSVEQGFSNQPQHF,TGTGCCAGTAGTGTGGAACAGGGCTTTAGCAATCAGCCCCAGCATTTT
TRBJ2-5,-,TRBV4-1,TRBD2,CASSRQGSGRQETQYF,TGCGCCAGCAGCCGGCAGGGGAGCGGGAGGCAAGAGACCCAGTACTTC
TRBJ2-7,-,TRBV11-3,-,CASSLGGDSYEQYF,TGTGCCAGCAGCCTAGGAGGGGACTCCTACGAGCAGTACTTC
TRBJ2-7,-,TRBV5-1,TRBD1,CARGVGTGRYEQYF,TGCGCCAGGGGGGTCGGGACAGGCCGTTACGAGCAGTACTTC
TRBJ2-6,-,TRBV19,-,CASKRLSGANVLTF,TGTGCCAGTAAAAGGCTCTCTGGGGCCAACGTCCTGACTTTC
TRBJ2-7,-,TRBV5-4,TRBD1,CASSLTGAFRDEQYF,TGTGCCAGCAGCTTGACAGGGGCTTTTCGGGACGAGCAGTACTTC
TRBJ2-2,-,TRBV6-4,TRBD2,CASRAGAGTGELFF,TGTGCCAGCAGGGCGGGAGCGGGCACCGGGGAGCTGTTTTTT
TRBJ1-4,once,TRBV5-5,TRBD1,CASSLERDSNEKLFF,TGTGCCAGCAGCTTGGAGCGGGACAGCAATGAAAAACTGTTTTTT
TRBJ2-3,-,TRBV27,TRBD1,CASSYQDRATDTQYF,TGTGCCAGCAGTTATCAGGACAGGGCGACAGATACGCAGTATTTT
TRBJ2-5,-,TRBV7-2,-,CASSFMVQETQYF,TGTGCCAGCAGCTTCATGGTCCAAGAGACCCAGTACTTC
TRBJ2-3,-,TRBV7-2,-,CASSSQMGATQYF,TGTGCCAGCAGCTCGCAGATGGGGGCTACGCAGTATTTT
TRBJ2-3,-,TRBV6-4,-,CASSDQGADTQYF,TGTGCCAGCAGTGATCAGGGTGCAGATACGCAGTATTTT
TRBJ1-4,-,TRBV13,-,CASSLLGEKLFF,TGTGCCAGCAGCTTACTCGGTGAAAAACTGTTTTTT
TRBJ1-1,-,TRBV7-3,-,CASSLTRGGTEAFF,TGTGCCAGCAGCTTAACGCGGGGCGGCACTGAAGCTTTCTTT
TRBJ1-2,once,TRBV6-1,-,CASSVAGVGYTF,TGTGCCAGCAGTGTGGCAGGGGTTGGCTACACCTTC
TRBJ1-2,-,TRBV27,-,CASSFSRVWQSFNYGYTF,TGTGCCAGCAGTTTTAGCAGGGTATGGCAATCCTTTAACTATGGCTACACCTTC
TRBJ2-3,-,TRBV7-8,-,CASSLNVDRDTDTQYF,TGTGCCAGCAGCTTAAATGTAGATCGGGACACAGATACGCAGTATTTT
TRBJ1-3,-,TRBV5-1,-,CASSLAGGRQIGNTIYF,TGCGCCAGCAGCTTGGCTGGAGGGAGACAAATTGGAAACACCATATATTTT
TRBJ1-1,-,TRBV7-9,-,CASSLAVGDTEAFF,TGTGCCAGCAGCCTAGCAGTGGGTGACACTGAAGCTTTCTTT
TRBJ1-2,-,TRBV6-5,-,CASSYSPGRVNYGYTF,TGTGCCAGCAGTTACTCCCCTGGCAGGGTTAACTATGGCTACACCTTC
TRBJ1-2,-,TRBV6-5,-,CASSRLGRNYGYTF,TGTGCCAGCAGTCGACTTGGACGGAACTATGGCTACACCTTC
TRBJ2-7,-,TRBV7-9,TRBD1,CASSSGGQGYEQYF,TGTGCCAGCAGCTCAGGGGGTCAGGGCTACGAGCAGTACTTC
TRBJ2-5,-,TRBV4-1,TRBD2,CASSQGSGTSGRRETQYF,TGCGCCAGCAGCCAAGGGTCCGGGACTAGCGGGAGGCGAGAGACCCAGTACTTC
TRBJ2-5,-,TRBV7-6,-,CASSLALTVETQYF,TGTGCCAGCAGCTTAGCGCTAACGGTGGAGACCCAGTACTTC
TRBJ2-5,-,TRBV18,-,CASSPGRSETQYF,TGTGCCAGCTCACCCGGGCGTTCAGAGACCCAGTACTTC
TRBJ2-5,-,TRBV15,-,CATSRDRGYETQYF,TGTGCCACCAGCAGAGATAGGGGTTACGAGACCCAGTACTTC
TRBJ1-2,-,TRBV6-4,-,CASSLTMTANYGYTF,TGTGCCAGCAGTCTGACGATGACAGCTAACTATGGCTACACCTTC
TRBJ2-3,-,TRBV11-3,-,CASSLANTDTQYF,TGTGCCAGCAGCTTAGCCAACACAGATACGCAGTATTTT
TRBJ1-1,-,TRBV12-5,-,CASGKGTDLEAFF,TGTGCTAGTGGTAAGGGGACCGACCTTGAAGCTTTCTTT
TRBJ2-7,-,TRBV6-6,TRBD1,CASSRGRLDEQYF,TGTGCCAGCAGCAGGGGGCGTCTCGACGAGCAGTACTTC
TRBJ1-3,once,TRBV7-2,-,CASSLDSLSSGNTIYF,TGTGCCAGCAGCTTAGACTCCCTTAGCTCTGGAAACACCATATATTTT
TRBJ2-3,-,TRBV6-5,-,CASSEDRRARYF,TGTGCCAGCAGTGAAGACAGGAGGGCCAGGTATTTT
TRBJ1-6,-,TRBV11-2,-,CASSLASGSSSPLHF,TGTGCCAGCAGCTTAGCGTCGGGGTCTTCATCACCCCTCCACTTT
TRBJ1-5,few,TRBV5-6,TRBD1,CASSTRDRDQPQHF,TGTGCCAGCAGCACCCGGGACAGGGATCAGCCCCAGCATTTT
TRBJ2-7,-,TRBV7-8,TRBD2,CASSPPGLAGVWEQYF,TGTGCCAGCAGCCCCCCGGGACTAGCGGGGGTATGGGAGCAGTACTTC
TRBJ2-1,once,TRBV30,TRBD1,CAWNHGQGSYNEQFF,TGTGCCTGGAACCATGGACAGGGTAGCTACAATGAGCAGTTCTTC
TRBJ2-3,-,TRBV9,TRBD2,CASSVEGEGLAGVTQYF,TGTGCCAGCAGCGTAGAAGGAGAGGGACTAGCGGGAGTTACGCAGTATTTT
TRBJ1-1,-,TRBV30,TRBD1,CAWSPGQGGTFF,TGTGCCTGGAGTCCAGGACAGGGAGGGACTTTCTTT
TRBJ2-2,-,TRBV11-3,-,CASSLAVTPGELFF,TGTGCCAGCAGCTTAGCAGTAACCCCCGGGGAGCTGTTTTTT
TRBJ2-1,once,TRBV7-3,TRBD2,CASSQTSGFYNEQFF,TGTGCCAGCAGCCAGACTAGCGGGTTTTACAATGAGCAGTTCTTC
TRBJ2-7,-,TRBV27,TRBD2,CASSSQAGGRYEQYF,TGTGCCAGCAGCTCACAAGCGGGAGGGCGCTACGAGCAGTACTTC
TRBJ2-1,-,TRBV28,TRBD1,CASRGTVLPVQFF,TGTGCCAGCAGGGGGACAGTTCTTCCGGTTCAGTTCTTC